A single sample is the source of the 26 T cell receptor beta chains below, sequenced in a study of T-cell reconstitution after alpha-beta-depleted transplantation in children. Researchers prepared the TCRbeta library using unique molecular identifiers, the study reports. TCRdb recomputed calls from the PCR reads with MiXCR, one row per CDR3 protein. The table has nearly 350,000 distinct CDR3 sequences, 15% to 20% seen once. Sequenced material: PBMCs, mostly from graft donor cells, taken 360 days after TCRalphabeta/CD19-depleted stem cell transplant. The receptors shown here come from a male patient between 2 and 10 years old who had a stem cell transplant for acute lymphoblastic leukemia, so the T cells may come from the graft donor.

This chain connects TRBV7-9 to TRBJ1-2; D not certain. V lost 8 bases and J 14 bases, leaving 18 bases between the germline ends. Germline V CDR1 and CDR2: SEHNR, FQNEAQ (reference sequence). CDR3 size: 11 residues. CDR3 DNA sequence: TGTGCCAGCGAACCGGACGGGGAAAGGACCTTC. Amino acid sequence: CASEPDGERTF.

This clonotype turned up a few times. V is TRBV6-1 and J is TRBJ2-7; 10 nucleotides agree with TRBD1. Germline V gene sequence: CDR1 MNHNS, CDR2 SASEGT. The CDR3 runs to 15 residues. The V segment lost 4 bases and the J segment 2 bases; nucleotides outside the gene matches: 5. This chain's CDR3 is CASSGLGQGTYEQYF. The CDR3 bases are TGTGCCAGCAGTGGACTGGGACAGGGGACCTACGAGCAGTACTTC.

The CDR3: CSAHKSGPIYEQYF. The DNA for the CDR3 is TGCAGTGCTCATAAAAGCGGACCGATCTACGAGCAGTACTTC. This rearrangement joins TRBV20-1 to TRBJ2-7; TRBD2 is a possible D gene (5 bases). Trimming cost V 5 bases and J 3 bases, with 17 bases left between them. CDR1 DFQATT and CDR2 SNEGSKA come from the germline V gene (reference sequence). The CDR3 has 14 amino acids.

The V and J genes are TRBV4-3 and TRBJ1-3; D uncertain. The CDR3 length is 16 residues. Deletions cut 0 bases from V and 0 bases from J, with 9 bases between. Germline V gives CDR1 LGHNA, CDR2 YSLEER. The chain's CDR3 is CASSQDAGLSGNTIYF. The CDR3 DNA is TGCGCCAGCAGCCAAGACGCAGGACTCTCTGGAAACACCATATATTTT.

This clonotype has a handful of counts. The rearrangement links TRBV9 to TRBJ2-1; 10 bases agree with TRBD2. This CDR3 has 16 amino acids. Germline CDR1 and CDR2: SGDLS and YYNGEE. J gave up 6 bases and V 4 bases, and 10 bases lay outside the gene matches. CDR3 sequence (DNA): TGTGCCAGCAGCCCCGCTAGCGGGGGAATGCCCAATGAGCAGTTCTTC. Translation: CASSPASGGMPNEQFF.

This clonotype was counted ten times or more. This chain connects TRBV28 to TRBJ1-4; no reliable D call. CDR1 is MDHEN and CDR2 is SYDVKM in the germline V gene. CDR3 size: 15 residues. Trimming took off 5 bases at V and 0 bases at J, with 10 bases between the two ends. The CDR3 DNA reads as TGTGCCAGCAGTCGAACAGCTCCAACTAATGAAAAACTGTTTTTT. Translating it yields CASSRTAPTNEKLFF. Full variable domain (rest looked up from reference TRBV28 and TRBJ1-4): DVKVTQSSRYLVKRTGEKVFLECVQDMDHENMFWYRQDPGLGLRLIYFSYDVKMKEKGDIPEGYSVSREKKERFSLILESASTNQTSMYLCASSRTAPTNEKLFFGSGTQLSVL.

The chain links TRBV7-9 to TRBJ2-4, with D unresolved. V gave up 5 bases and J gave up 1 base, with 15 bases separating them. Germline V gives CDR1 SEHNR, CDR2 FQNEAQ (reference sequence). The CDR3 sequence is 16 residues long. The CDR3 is CASSPALELAKNIQYF. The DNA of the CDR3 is TGTGCCAGCAGCCCAGCCCTGGAGCTTGCCAAAAACATTCAGTACTTC.

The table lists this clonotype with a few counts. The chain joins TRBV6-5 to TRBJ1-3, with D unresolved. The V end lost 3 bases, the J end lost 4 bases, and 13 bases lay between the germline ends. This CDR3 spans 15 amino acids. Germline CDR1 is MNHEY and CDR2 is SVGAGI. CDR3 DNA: TGTGCCAGCAGTTATGGTTCGGTGGGGGGAAACACCATATATTTT. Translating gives CASSYGSVGGNTIYF.

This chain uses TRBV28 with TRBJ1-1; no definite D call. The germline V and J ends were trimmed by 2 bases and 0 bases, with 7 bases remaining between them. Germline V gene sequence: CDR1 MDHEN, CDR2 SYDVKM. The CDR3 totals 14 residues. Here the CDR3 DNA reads TGTGCCAGCAGTTTAGCTAGTATGAACACTGAAGCTTTCTTT. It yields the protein CASSLASMNTEAFF.

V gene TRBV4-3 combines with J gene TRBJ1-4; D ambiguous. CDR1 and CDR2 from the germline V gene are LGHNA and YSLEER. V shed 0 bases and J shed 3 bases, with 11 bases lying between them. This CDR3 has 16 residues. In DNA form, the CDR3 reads TGCGCCAGCAGCCAAGAACCTGCTGGGTCTAATGAAAAACTGTTTTTT. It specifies CASSQEPAGSNEKLFF.

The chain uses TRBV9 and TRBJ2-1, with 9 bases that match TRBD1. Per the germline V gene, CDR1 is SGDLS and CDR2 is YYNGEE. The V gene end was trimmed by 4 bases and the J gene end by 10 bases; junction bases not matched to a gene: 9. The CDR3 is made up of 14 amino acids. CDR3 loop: CASSHRDREVEQFF. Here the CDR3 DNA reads TGTGCCAGCAGCCACCGGGACAGGGAGGTCGAGCAGTTCTTC.

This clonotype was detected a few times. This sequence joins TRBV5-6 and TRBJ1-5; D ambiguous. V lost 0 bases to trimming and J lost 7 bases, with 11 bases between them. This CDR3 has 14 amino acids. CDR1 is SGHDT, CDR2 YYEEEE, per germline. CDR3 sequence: CASSLVRSGQPQHF. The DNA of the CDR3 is TGTGCCAGCAGCTTGGTGCGTTCGGGGCAGCCCCAGCATTTT.

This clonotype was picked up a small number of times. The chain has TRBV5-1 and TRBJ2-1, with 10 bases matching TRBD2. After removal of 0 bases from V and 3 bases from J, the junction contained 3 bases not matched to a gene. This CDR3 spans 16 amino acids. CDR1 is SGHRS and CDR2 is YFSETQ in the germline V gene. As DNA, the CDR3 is TGCGCCAGCAGCTTGGTAGCGGGAGGCCTCTACAATGAGCAGTTCTTC. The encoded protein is CASSLVAGGLYNEQFF.

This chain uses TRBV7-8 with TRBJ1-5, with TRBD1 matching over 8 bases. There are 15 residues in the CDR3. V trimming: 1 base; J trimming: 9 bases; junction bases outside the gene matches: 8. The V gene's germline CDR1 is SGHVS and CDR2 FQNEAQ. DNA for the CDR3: TGTGCCAGCAGCTTAGATGGACAGGGCGGGGTGCCCCAGCATTTT. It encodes CASSLDGQGGVPQHF.

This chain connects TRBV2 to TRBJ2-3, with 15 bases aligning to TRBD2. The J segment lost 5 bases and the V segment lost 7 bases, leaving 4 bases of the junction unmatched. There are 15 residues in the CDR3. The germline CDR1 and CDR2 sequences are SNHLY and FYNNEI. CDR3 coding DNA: TGTGCCAGCAATGGACTAGCGGGAGGGCAAGATACGCAGTATTTT. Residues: CASNGLAGGQDTQYF.

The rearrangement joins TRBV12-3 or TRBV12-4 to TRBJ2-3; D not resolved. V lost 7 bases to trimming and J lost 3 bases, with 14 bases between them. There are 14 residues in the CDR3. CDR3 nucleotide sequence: TGTGCCAGCACATTAGAATTTGAGACAGATACGCAGTATTTT. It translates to CASTLEFETDTQYF.

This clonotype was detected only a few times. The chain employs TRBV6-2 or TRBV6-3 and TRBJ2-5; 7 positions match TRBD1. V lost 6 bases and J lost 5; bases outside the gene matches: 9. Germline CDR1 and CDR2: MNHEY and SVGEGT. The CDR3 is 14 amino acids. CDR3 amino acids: CASSSPDRVETQYF. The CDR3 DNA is TGTGCCAGCAGCTCCCCAGACAGGGTGGAGACCCAGTACTTC.

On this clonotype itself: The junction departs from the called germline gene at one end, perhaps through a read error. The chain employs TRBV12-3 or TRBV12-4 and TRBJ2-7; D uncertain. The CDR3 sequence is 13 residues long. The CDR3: CASRLGVVYEQYF. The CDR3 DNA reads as TGTGCCAGCAGATTAGGAGTGGTATACGAGCAGTACTTC.

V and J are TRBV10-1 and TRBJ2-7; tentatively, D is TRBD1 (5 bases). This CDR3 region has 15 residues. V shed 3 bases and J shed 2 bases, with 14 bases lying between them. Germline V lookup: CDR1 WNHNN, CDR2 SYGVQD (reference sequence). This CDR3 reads CASSDRRVLPYEQYF. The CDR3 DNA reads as TGCGCCAGCAGTGACCGCAGGGTTCTTCCCTACGAGCAGTACTTC.

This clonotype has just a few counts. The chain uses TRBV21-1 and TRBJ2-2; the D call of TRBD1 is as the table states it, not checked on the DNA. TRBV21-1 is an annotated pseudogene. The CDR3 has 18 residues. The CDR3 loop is CASSPGQAQTGNTGELFF. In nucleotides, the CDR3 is TGTGCCAGCAGCCCCGGACAGGCCCAAACTGGGAACACCGGGGAGCTGTTTTTT.

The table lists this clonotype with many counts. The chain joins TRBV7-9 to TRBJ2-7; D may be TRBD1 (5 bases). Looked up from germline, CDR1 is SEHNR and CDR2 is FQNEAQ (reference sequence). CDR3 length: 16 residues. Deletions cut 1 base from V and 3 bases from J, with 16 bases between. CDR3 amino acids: CASSLGQGRGIYEQYF. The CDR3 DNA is TGTGCCAGCAGCTTAGGTCAGGGCCGTGGAATCTACGAGCAGTACTTC.

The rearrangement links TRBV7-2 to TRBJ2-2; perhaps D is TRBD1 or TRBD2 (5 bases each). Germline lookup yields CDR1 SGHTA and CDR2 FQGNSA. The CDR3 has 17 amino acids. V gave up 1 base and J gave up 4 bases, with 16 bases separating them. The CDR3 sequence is CASSLVVPAGSTGELFF. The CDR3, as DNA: TGTGCCAGCAGCTTAGTAGTTCCGGCAGGGAGCACCGGGGAGCTGTTTTTT.

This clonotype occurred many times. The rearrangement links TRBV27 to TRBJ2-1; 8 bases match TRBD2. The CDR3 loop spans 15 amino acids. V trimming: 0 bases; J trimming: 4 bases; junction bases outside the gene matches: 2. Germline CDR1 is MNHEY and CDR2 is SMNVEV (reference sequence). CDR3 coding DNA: TGTGCCAGCAGTTTATCCCGGGAGGGGTACAATGAGCAGTTCTTC. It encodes CASSLSREGYNEQFF.

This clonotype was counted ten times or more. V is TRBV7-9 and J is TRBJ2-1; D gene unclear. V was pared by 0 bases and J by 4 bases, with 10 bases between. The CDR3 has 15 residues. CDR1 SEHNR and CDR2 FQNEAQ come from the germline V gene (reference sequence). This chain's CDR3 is CASSLAPFLYNEQFF. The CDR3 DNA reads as TGTGCCAGCAGCTTAGCCCCTTTCTTATACAATGAGCAGTTCTTC.

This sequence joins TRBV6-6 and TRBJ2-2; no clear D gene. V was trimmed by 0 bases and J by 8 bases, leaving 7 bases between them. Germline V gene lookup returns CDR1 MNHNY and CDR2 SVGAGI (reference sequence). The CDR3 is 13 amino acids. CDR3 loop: CASSYSIAGELFF. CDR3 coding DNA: TGTGCCAGCAGTTACTCGATCGCGGGGGAGCTGTTTTTT.

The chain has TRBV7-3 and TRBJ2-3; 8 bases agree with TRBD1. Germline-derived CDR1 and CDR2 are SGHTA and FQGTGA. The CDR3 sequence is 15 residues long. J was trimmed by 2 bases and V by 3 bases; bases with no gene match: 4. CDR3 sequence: CASSLTGETTDTQYF. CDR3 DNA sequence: TGTGCCAGCAGCTTGACAGGGGAGACCACAGATACGCAGTATTTT.